The TCR beta chain under discussion was sequenced for a study of monozygotic twins with inflammatory bowel disease. Added by template switching were UMIs that each held a 6-nucleotide sample barcode. Following a re-call of the 5' RACE reads, TCRdb has one entry per CDR3 protein and lacks DNA. Found here are 300,000 to 350,000 distinct CDR3 sequences; the top ten clones hold roughly 2%. Germline loops: CDR1 SGHNT, CDR2 YENEEA. The CDR3 runs to 19 residues. The sequence was collected from a human donor with ulcerative colitis or Crohn's disease, or a healthy co-twin of an affected twin (not recorded which). The J gene is TRBJ2-3, the V gene TRBV11-3; TCRdb designates TRBD2, a call that cannot be tested without DNA. The material sequenced was blood. CDR3 region: CASSLSRWGLAGDTDTQYF.